This T cell receptor (beta chain) was sequenced for a study of patients and donors after allogeneic stem cell transplantation. TCRdb reprocessed the RT-PCR reads with MiXCR, giving one entry per CDR3 protein. The table has approximately 90,000 distinct CDR3 sequences, about 5% seen once. As for this clonotype: A much larger clone lies one base from this, so it may be a read error.

Germline V gene lookup returns CDR1 DFQATT and CDR2 SNEGSKA (reference sequence). CDR3 length: 14 amino acids. The TCR comes from a human donor who was either an allogeneic HSCT recipient or a stem cell or donor lymphocyte infusion donor (not recorded which). It is not recorded whose cells these are; they may come from a transplant donor. Material: blood, either unsorted or a sorted T cell fraction (not recorded which). This chain connects TRBV20-1 to TRBJ2-5; 9 positions agree with TRBD2. This CDR3 reads CSARPTSGQETQNF. The DNA for the CDR3 is TGCAGTGCCCGACCGACTAGCGGCCAAGAGACCCAGAACTTC.